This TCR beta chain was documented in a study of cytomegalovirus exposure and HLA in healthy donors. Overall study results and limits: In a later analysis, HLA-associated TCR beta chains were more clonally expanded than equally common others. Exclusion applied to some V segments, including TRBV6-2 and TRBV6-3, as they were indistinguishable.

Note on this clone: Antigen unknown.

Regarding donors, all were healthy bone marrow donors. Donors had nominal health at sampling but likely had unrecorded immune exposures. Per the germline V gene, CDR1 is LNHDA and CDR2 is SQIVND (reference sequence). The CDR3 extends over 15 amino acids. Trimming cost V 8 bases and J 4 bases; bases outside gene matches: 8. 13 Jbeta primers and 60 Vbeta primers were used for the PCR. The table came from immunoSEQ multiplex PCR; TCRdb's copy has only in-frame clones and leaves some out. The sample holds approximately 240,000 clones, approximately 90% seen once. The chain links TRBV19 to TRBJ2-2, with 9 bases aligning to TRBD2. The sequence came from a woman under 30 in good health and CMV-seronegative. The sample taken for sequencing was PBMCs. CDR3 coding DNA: TGTGCCAGTGGGGGGCGGCGGGAGGGCACCGGGGAGCTGTTTTTT. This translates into CASGGRREGTGELFF.